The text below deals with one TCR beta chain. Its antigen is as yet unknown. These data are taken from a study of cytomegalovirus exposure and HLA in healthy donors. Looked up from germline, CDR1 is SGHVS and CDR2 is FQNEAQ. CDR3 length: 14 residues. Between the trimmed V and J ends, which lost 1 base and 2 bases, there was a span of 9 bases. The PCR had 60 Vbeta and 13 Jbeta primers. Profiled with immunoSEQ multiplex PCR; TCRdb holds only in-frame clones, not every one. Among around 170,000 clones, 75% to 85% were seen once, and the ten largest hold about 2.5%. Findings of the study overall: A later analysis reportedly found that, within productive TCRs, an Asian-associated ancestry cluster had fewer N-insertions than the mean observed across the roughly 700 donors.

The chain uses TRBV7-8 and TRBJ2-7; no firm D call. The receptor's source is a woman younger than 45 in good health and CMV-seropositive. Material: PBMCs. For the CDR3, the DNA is TGTGCCAGCAGCTTAGGACGGGTACCCTACGAGCAGTACTTC. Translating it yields CASSLGRVPYEQYF.